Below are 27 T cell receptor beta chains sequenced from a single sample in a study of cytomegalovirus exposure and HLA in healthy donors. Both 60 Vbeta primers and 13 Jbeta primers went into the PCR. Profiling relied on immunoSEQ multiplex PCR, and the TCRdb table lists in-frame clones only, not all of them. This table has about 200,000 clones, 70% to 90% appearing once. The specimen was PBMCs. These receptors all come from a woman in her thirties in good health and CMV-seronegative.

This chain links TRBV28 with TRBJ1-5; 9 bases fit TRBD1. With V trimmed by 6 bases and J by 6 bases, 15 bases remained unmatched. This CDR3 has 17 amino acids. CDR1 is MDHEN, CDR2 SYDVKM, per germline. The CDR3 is CASRHNYGTGKGQPQHF. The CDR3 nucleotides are TGTGCCAGCAGACACAATTATGGGACAGGGAAGGGTCAGCCCCAGCATTTT.

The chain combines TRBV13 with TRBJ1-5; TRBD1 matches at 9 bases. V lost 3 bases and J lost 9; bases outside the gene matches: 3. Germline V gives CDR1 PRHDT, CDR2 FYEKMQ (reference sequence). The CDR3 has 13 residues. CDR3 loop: CASSFGTGTPQHF. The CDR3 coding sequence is TGTGCCAGCAGCTTCGGGACAGGGACGCCCCAGCATTTT.

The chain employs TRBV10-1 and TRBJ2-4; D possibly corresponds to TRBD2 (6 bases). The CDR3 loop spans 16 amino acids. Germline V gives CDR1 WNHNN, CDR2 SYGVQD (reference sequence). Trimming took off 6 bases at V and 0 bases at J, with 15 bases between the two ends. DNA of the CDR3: TGCGCCAGCAGGGACCCGGGACTTTTAGCCAAAAACATTCAGTACTTC. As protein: CASRDPGLLAKNIQYF.

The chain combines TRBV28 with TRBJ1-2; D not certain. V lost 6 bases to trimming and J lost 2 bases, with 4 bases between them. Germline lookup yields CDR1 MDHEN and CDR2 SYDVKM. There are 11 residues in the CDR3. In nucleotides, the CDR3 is TGTGCCAGCAGCGTAAACTATGGCTACACCTTC. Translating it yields CASSVNYGYTF.

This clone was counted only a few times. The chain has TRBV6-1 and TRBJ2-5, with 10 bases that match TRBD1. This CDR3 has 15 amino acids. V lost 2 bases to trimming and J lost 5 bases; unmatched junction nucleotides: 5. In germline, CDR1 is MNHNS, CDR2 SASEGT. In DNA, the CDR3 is TGTGCCAGCAGTGAACGGGGACAGGGGTACGAGACCCAGTACTTC. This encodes CASSERGQGYETQYF.

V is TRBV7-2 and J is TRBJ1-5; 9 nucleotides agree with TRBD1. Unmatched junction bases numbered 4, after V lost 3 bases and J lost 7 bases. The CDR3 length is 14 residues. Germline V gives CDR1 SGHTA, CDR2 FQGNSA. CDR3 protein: CASSLDRGGQPQHF. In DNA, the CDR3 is TGTGCCAGCAGCTTGGACAGGGGAGGGCAGCCCCAGCATTTT. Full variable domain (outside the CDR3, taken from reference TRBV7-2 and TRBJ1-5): GAGVSQSPSNKVTEKGKDVELRCDPISGHTALYWYRQSLGQGLEFLIYFQGNSAPDKSGLPSDRFSAERTGGSVSTLTIQRTQQEDSAVYLCASSLDRGGQPQHFGDGTRLSIL.

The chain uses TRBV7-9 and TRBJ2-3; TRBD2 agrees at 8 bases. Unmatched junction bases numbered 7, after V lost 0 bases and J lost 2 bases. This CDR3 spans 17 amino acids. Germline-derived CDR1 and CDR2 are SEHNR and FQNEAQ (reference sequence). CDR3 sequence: CASSLAGVAGLTDTQYF. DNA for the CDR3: TGTGCCAGCAGCTTAGCGGGCGTAGCGGGGCTCACAGATACGCAGTATTTT.

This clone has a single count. CDR3 sequence reads: CASSLRTGILNTEAFF. As DNA, the CDR3 is TGTGCCAGCAGCCTCCGGACAGGGATATTGAACACTGAAGCTTTCTTT. The chain links TRBV7-8 to TRBJ1-1; the match to TRBD1 covers 8 bases. This CDR3 comprises 16 residues. Germline-derived CDR1 and CDR2 are SGHVS and FQNEAQ. Losses at the gene ends were 5 bases for V and 0 bases for J; bases not matched to a gene: 8.

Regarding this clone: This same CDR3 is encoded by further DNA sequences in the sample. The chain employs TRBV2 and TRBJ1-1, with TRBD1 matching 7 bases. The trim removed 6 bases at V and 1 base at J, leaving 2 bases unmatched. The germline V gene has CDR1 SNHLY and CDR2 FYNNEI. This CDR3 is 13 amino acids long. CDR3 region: CASSGDRNTEAFF. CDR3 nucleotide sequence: TGTGCCAGCAGCGGGGACAGGAACACTGAAGCTTTCTTT.

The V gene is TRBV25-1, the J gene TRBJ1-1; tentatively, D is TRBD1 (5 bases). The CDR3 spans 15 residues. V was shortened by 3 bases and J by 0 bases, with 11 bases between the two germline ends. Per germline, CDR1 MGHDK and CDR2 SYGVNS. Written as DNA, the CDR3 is TGTGCCAGCAGTGATTTATGGGGCATGAACACTGAAGCTTTCTTT. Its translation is CASSDLWGMNTEAFF.

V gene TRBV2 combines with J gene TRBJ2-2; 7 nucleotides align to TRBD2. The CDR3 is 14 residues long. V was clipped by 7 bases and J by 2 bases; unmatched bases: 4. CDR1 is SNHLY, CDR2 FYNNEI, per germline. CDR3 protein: CASMRDYNTGELFF. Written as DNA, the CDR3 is TGTGCCAGCATGCGGGACTATAACACCGGGGAGCTGTTTTTT.

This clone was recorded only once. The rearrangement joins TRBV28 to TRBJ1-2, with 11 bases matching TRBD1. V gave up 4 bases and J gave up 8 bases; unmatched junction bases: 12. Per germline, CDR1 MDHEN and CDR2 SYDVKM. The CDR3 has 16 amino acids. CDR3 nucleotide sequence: TGTGCCAGCAGTTCGGGACAGGGGGACGACTTAAGGGGCTACACCTTC. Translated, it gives CASSSGQGDDLRGYTF.

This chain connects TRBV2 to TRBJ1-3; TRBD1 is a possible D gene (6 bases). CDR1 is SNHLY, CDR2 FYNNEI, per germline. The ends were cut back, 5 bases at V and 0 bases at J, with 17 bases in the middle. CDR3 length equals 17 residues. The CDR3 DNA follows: TGTGCCAGCAGTAAGGAGAGCGGGGGCCTCTCTGGAAACACCATATATTTT. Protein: CASSKESGGLSGNTIYF.

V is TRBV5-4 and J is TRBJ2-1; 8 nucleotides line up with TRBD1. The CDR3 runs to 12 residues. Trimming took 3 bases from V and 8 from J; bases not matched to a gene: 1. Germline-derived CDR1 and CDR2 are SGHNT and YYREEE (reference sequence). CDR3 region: CASSWTGYEQFF. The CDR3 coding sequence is TGTGCCAGCAGCTGGACAGGGTATGAGCAGTTCTTC.

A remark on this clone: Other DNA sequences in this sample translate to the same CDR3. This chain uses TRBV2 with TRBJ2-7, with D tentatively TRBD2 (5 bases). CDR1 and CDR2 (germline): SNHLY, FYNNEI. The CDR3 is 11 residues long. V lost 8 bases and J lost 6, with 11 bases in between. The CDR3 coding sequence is TGTGCCAGCCTCGCCGGAGGCGAGCAGTACTTC. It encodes CASLAGGEQYF.

This chain's CDR3 is CASSSGQNGYTF. The CDR3 nucleotides read TGTGCCAGCAGTTCGGGACAGAATGGCTACACCTTC. V usage is TRBV28 and J usage is TRBJ1-2; TRBD1 matches at 7 bases. The CDR3 totals 12 residues. Looked up from germline, CDR1 is MDHEN and CDR2 is SYDVKM. V was pared by 4 bases and J by 6 bases, with 2 bases of the junction left unmatched.

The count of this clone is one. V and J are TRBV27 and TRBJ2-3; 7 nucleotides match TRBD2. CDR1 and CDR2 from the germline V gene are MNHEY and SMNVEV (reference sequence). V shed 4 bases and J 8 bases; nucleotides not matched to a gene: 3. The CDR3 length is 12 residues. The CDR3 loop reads CASSSLAGTQYF. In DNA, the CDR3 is TGTGCCAGCAGTTCCTTAGCGGGTACGCAGTATTTT.

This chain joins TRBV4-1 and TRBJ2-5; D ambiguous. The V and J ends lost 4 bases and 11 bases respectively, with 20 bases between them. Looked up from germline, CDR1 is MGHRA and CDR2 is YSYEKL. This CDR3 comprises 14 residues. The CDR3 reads CASSLGPDSGEQYF. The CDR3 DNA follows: TGCGCCAGCAGCCTGGGTCCCGATTCGGGTGAGCAGTACTTC.

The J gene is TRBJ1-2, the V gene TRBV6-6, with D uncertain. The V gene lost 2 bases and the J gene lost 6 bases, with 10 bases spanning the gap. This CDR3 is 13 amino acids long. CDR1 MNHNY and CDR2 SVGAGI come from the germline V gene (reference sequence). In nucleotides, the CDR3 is TGTGCCAGCAGTTACAGCGGGTATGATGGCTACACCTTC. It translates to CASSYSGYDGYTF.

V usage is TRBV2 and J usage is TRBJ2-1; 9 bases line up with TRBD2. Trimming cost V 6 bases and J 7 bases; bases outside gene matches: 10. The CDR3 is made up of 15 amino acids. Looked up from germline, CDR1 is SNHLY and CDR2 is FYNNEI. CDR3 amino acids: CASSPPAGGGNEQFF. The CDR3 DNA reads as TGTGCCAGCAGCCCCCCAGCGGGAGGAGGGAATGAGCAGTTCTTC.

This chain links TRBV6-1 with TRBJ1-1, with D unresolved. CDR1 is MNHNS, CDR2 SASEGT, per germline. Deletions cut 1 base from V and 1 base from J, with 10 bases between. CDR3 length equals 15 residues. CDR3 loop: CASSEELYRNTEAFF. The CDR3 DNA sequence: TGTGCCAGCAGTGAAGAGTTATATAGGAACACTGAAGCTTTCTTT.

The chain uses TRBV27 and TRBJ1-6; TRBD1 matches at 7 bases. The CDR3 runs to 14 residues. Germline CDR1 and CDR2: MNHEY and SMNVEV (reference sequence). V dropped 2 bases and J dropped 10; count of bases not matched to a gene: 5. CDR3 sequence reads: CASSLIGGESPLHF. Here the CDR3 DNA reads TGTGCCAGCAGTTTAATAGGGGGCGAATCACCCCTCCACTTT.

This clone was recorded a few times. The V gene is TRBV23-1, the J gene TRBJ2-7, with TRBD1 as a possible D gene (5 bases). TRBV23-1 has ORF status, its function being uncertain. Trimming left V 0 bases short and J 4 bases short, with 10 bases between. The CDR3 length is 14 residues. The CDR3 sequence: CASSQSRVWYEQYF. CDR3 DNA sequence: TGCGCCAGCAGTCAATCCAGGGTTTGGTACGAGCAGTACTTC.

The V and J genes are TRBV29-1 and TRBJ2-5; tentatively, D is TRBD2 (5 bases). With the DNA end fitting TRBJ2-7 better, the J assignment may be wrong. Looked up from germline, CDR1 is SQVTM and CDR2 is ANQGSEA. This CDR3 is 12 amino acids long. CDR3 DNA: TGCAGCGCTCTGACGGGAACCTACGAGCAGTACTTC. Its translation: CSALTGTYEQYF.

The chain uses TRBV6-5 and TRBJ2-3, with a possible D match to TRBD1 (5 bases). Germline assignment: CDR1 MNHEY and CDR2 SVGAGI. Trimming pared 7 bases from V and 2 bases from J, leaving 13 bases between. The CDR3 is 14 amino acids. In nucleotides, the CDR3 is TGTGCCAGCACCCAAGGGGTCAACACAGATACGCAGTATTTT. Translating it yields CASTQGVNTDTQYF.

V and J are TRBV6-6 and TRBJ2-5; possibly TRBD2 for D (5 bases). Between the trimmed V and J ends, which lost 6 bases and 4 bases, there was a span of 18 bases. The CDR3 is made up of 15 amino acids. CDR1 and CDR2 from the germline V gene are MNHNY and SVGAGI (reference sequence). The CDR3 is CASRGLGTAGETQYF. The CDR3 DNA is TGTGCCAGCAGGGGCCTCGGAACGGCGGGAGAGACCCAGTACTTC.

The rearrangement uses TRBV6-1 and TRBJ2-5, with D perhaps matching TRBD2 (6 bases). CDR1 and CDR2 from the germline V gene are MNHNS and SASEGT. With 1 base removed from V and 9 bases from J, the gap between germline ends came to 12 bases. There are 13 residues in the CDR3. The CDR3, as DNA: TGTGCCAGCAGTGAAGAGGGAGGAAGAGCCCAGTACTTC. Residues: CASSEEGGRAQYF.